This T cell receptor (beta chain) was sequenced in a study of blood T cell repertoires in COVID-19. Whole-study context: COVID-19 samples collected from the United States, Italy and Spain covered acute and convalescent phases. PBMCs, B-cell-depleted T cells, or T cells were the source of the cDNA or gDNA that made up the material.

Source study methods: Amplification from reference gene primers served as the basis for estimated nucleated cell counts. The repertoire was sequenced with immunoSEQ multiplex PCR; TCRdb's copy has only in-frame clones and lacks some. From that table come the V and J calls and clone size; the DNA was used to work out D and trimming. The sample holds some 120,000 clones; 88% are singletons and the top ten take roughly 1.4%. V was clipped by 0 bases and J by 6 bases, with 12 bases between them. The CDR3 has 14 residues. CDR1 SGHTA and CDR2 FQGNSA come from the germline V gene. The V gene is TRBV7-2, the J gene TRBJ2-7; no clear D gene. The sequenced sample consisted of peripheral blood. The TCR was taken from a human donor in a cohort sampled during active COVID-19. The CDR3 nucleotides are TGTGCCAGCAGCTTAGCGCCCCCACACCGCGAGCAGTACTTC. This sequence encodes CASSLAPPHREQYF.